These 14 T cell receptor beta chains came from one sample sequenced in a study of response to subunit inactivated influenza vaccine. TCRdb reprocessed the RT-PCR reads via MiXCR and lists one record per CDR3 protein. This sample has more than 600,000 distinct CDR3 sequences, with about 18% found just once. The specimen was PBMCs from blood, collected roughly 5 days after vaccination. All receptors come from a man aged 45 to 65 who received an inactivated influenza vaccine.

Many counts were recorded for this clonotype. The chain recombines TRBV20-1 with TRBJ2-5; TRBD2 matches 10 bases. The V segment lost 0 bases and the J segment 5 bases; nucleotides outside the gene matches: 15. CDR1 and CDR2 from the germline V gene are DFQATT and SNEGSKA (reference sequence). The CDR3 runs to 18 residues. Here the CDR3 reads CSARDQASGSFQRETQYF. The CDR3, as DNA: TGCAGTGCTAGAGATCAGGCTAGCGGGAGTTTCCAACGGGAGACCCAGTACTTC.

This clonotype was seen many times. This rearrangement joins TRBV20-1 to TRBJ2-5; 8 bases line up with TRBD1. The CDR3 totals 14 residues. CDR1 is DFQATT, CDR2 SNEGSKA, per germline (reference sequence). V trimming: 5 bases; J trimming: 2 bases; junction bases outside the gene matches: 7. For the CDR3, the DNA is TGCAGTGCTCGAGGACAGGGCCAACAAGAGACCCAGTACTTC. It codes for CSARGQGQQETQYF.

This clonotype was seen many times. CDR3 sequence: CASSLYTGELFF. The CDR3 coding sequence is TGTGCCAGCAGCTTATACACCGGGGAGCTGTTTTTT. The chain recombines TRBV11-2 with TRBJ2-2; D uncertain. Germline V gives CDR1 SGHAT, CDR2 FQNNGV. The ends were cut back, 2 bases at V and 3 bases at J, with 1 base in the middle. This CDR3 comprises 12 residues.

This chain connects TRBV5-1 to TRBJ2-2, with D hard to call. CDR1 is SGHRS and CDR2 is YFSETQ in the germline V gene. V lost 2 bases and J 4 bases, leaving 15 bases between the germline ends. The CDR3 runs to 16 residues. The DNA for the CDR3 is TGCGCCAGCAGCTTAACGGGCCTTCAGTCCACCGGGGAGCTGTTTTTT. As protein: CASSLTGLQSTGELFF.

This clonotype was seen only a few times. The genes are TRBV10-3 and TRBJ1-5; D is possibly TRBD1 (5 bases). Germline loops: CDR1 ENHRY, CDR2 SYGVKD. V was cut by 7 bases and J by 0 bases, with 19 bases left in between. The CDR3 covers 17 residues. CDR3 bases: TGTGCCATCAATGGGACCTCAAGGGGTTATAGCAATCAGCCCCAGCATTTT. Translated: CAINGTSRGYSNQPQHF.

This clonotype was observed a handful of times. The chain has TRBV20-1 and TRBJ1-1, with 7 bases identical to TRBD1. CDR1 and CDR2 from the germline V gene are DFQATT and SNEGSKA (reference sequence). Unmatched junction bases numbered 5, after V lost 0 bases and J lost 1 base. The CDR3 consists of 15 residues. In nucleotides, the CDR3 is TGCAGTGCTAGAGACCCCTGGACAGGGAACACTGAAGCTTTCTTT. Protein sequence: CSARDPWTGNTEAFF.

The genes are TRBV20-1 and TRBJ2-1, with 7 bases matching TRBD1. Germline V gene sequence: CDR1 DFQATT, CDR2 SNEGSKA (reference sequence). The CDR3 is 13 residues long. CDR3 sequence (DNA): TGCAGCACCGGGACAGTGACTTACAATGAGCAGTTCTTC. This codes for CSTGTVTYNEQFF.

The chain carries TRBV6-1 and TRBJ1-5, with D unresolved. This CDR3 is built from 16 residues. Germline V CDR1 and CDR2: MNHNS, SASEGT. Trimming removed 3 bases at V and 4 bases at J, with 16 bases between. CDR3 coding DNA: TGTGCCAGCAGTGACCATGTGGGCAGAGTTAATCAGCCCCAGCATTTT. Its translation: CASSDHVGRVNQPQHF.

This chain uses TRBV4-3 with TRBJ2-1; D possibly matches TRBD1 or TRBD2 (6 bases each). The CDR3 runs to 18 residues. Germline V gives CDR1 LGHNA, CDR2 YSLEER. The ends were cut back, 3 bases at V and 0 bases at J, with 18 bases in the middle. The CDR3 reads CASSHIRGAPSSYNEQFF. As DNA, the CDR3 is TGCGCCAGCAGCCACATAAGGGGGGCCCCGAGCTCCTACAATGAGCAGTTCTTC.

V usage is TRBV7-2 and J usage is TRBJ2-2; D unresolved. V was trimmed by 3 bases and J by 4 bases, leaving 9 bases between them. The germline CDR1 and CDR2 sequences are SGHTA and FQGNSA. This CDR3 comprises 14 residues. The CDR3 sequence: CASSFAEITGELFF. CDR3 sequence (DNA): TGTGCCAGCAGCTTCGCCGAGATCACCGGGGAGCTGTTTTTT.

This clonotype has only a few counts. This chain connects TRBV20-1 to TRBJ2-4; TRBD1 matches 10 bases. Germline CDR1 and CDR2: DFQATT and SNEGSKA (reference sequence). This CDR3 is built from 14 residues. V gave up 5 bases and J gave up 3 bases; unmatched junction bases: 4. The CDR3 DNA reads TGCAGTGCTTTACGGACAGGGGGCAAAAACATTCAGTACTTC. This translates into CSALRTGGKNIQYF.

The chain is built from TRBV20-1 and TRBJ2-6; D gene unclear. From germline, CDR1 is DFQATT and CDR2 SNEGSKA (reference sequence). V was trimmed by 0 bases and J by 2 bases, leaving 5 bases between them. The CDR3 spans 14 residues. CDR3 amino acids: CSARDRTGANVLTF. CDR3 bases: TGCAGTGCTAGAGATAGGACTGGGGCCAACGTCCTGACTTTC.

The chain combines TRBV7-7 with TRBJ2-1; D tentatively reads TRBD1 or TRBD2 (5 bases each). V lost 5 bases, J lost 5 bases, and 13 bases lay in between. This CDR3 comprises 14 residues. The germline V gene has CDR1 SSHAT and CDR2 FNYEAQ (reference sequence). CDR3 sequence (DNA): TGTGCCAGCAGCGCACGGGACGGGCACAATGAGCAGTTCTTC. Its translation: CASSARDGHNEQFF.

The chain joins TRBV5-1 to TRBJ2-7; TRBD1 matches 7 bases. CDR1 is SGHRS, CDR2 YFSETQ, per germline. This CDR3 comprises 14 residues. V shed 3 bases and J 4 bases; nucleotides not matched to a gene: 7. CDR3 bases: TGCGCCAGCAGCTGGGGGACAGTGGGTTACGAGCAGTACTTC. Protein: CASSWGTVGYEQYF.